This TCR beta chain was obtained from a study of shared clonotypes between healthy human individuals (dated by TCRdb to about 2020). Background for the entire study: Three men and two women, aged 18 to 49 years, made up the cohort. For each donor, three plates each were used for CD4 naive and CD4 memory, two plates were used for CD8 naive, and one plate was used for CD8 memory. The study deeply sequenced blood TCR repertoires of five healthy adults to estimate repertoire size and the extent of clonotype sharing between individuals. Different laboratories and diverse techniques were used to prepare libraries and sequence TCR repertoires, to increase sequencing depth and limit assay-specific biases. Per donor, leukapheresis produced somewhere between about 0.85 and 9.5 billion PBMCs. Overall study results and their limits: Because the study included a small number of donors, the genetic and exposure-history diversity represented was limited. Incomplete sequencing was indicated by rarefaction of sorted-subset datasets, despite the large sequencing depth. Naive subsets generally had larger estimated clonotype richness than memory subsets. Across a handful of donors, approximately 4.6% of naive CD4, approximately 4% of naive CD8, 2% to 2.5% of memory CD4, and under 0.45% of memory CD8 clonotypes were shared. Sampling was restricted to blood, and TCR repertoires in tissues likely differ from the TCR repertoires found in blood. Based on pairwise subsampling, the degree of clonotype sharing among donors was expected to be affected by sequencing depth. Clonotypes shared by all four sorted-subset donors showed higher generation probabilities than non-shared clonotypes.

The donors were healthy, HIV-negative adults with no recently reported acute infections or vaccinations. Every donor was a Caucasian adult residing in Nashville, Tennessee, USA. CD4+ T cells were enriched through magnetic negative selection, after which naive cells were positively selected on CD45RA and the remaining negative fraction served as the memory subset. After blood collection by leukapheresis, PBMCs were isolated using Ficoll-Histopaque density gradient centrifugation and then cryopreserved in the vapor phase of liquid nitrogen. Analytical flow cytometry was used to check the purity and quantity of every magnetically sorted T cell population. Genomic DNA was isolated from every sorted fraction and measured by UV absorbance on a Nanodrop 2000c. TCR CDR3 regions were amplified from genomic DNA by multiplex PCR using the deep immunoSEQ assay. Extracted genomic DNA from each cell subset was spread evenly across all wells of several immunoSEQ 96-well plates, with each plate serving as a replicate. For sorted subsets, each replicate PCR was loaded with around 220 ng genomic DNA, equivalent to about 33,000 T cell genomes. The purified libraries were quantified using a Qubit 3.0 fluorometer, sized with a Bioanalyzer 2100, and then quantified again using the KAPA Library Quantification kit. A separate single-read 150-cycle Illumina NextSeq 550 flow cell was used to sequence each immunoSEQ 96-well plate. Processing in the source paper ran as follows. Because the immunoSEQ output included only junctional sequences and no quality scores, the filtering could not be the same as the filtering used for full-length reads. Sequences were annotated with PyIR, a Python wrapper for IgBLAST v1.9, and V/J genes and CDR3 were assigned using IMGT germline references. Reads were removed for weak V/J assignments (E-value above 1e-6), missing CDR3, stop codons, out-of-frame junctions, or ambiguous translated residues. V3J clonotypes were defined as sequences sharing the same inferred V gene, J gene, and CDR3 amino acid sequence. Percentage overlap between repertoires was calculated by dividing the number of shared unique clonotypes by the size of the smaller repertoire. RTK rarefaction, the Chao1 estimator, and Recon v2.1 estimates of unobserved clonotypes were used to assess repertoire richness. Generation probabilities for all TCRbeta clonotypes obtained by the gDNA method from a few donors were computed using OLGA. The table comes from immuneACCESS by way of TCRdb, which keeps in-frame sequences with V and J called. Part of the clones is missing from these tables; in studies checked, under half for an unresolved V gene and the rest for unknown reasons. V and J calls plus clone size are reproduced from that table; the DNA served to infer D and trimming. The table for this sample lists 640,000 or so clones; less than 80% of them were counted only once. The ten largest clones represent 1.8% of the sample.

Turning to this clone: What antigen it recognizes has not been identified. Base qualities are not at hand, and no much larger clone is one base apart.

The sequenced sample was memory CD4+ T cells sorted from blood. Read against the paper, the sample's cell subset or site label means: CD45RA-negative fraction. This sequence was found in a woman younger than 45 in good health.

The DNA sequence is given as TGCAGCGCCCAGTGGGTCAGGGGTGGAAAGAACACTGAAGCTTTCTTT. Its product reads: CSAQWVRGGKNTEAFF. The chain is assembled from TRBV29-1 and TRBJ1-1; tentative D gene TRBD1, with 6 bases matching. Trimming costs V 7 bases and J 1 base, and their ends lie 22 bases apart. The CDR3 runs 16 residues from the cysteine to the phenylalanine. Only CDR3 DNA is held: 48 bases, read in frame from base 1. As encoded in the germline V gene, CDR1 is SQVTM while CDR2 is ANQGSEA. Reference TRBV29-1 and TRBJ1-1 proteins supply the regions before and after the CDR3; the full variable domain is: SAVISQKPSRDICQRGTSLTIQCQVDSQVTMMFWYRQQPGQSLTLIATANQGSEATYESGFVIDKFPISRPNLTFSTLTVSNMSPEDSSIYLCSAQWVRGGKNTEAFFGQGTRLTVV.